This TCR beta chain originates from a study of blood T cell repertoires in COVID-19. Overall study: The cDNA or gDNA used as material had been derived from T cells, B-cell-depleted T cells, or PBMCs.

Authors' processing steps: Amplified reference gene primers provided the basis for estimating nucleated cell counts. Assay: immunoSEQ multiplex PCR; the TCRdb copy retains only in-frame clones and omits some. The V and J calls and the clone size are those of that table, but D and trimming were determined from the DNA. Among 90,000 to 120,000 clones listed, less than 80% were seen once. Per germline, CDR1 MNHEY and CDR2 SVGAGI. This CDR3 is 14 amino acids long. Sequencing input: peripheral blood. This chain uses TRBV6-5 with TRBJ1-4; 7 nucleotides line up with TRBD1. The TCR originated in a man in his 70s with active or convalescent COVID-19. The CDR3 coding sequence is TGTGTAATCCGGGACAGATGGCTTAATGAAAAACTGTTTTTT. It is translated as CVIRDRWLNEKLFF.